The 16 T cell receptor beta chains below were found in one sample sequenced in a study of shared clonotypes between healthy human individuals. The repertoire was sequenced with immunoSEQ multiplex PCR; TCRdb's copy has only in-frame clones and lacks some. The data hold 2 million to 2.5 million clones, with more than 90% observed a single time. Specimen: naive CD4+ T cells sorted from blood. Specified subset: CD45RA+ positively selected. The receptors here all came from a young man in good health.

This chain uses TRBV19 with TRBJ2-7, with D tentatively TRBD2 (5 bases). Germline assignment: CDR1 LNHDA and CDR2 SQIVND (reference sequence). V shed 5 bases and J shed 4 bases, with 24 bases lying between them. This CDR3 has 17 amino acids. The CDR3 DNA reads TGTGCCAGTAGTCCACAAATGGGCTCGGGGTCTCCTTACGAGCAGTACTTC. Translating it yields CASSPQMGSGSPYEQYF.

The chain couples TRBV6-5 to TRBJ1-4; D call uncertain. This CDR3 has 14 residues. V was trimmed by 0 bases and J by 10 bases, leaving 12 bases between them. Germline CDR1 MNHEY, CDR2 SVGAGI. In DNA form, the CDR3 reads TGTGCCAGCAGTTACTCTGCCGTATCGGGAAAACTGTTTTTT. Translation gives CASSYSAVSGKLFF.

The V and J genes are TRBV10-1 and TRBJ2-7, with TRBD1 identical over 8 bases. The CDR3 length is 16 residues. The V segment lost 0 bases and the J segment 4 bases; nucleotides outside the gene matches: 8. Germline CDR1 and CDR2: WNHNN and SYGVQD (reference sequence). DNA of the CDR3: TGCGCCAGCAGTGAGTCGGGCGGGACAGGAATTTACGAGCAGTACTTC. Translated, it gives CASSESGGTGIYEQYF.

The rearrangement uses TRBV7-8 and TRBJ2-3, with D possibly matching TRBD2 (5 bases). The CDR3 contains 15 residues. The V end was cut by 11 bases, the J end by 2 bases, with 20 bases between. From germline, CDR1 is SGHVS and CDR2 FQNEAQ. CDR3 in amino acids: CAVHLTGSPTDTQYF. DNA of the CDR3: TGTGCCGTCCACCTCACGGGGAGCCCCACAGATACGCAGTATTTT.

Turning to this clone: Other DNA sequences of this sample code for an identical CDR3. The rearrangement links TRBV2 to TRBJ1-6; D perhaps matches TRBD1 (5 bases). V shed 4 bases and J shed 8 bases, with 12 bases lying between them. Germline V gives CDR1 SNHLY, CDR2 FYNNEI. The CDR3 is 14 residues long. CDR3 loop: CASSVRGGDSPLHF. CDR3 nucleotide sequence: TGTGCCAGCAGTGTACGCGGGGGGGATTCACCCCTCCACTTT.

Comments on this clone: The sample has other DNA sequences that encode this CDR3 too. V usage is TRBV18 and J usage is TRBJ2-2; 10 bases are shared with TRBD1. Trimming removed 3 bases from V and 0 bases from J; junction bases left unmatched: 1. Germline V CDR1 and CDR2: KGHSH, LQKENI. The CDR3 covers 16 residues. The CDR3 region is CASSPTGGANTGELFF. The CDR3 DNA reads as TGTGCCAGCTCACCGACAGGGGGCGCGAACACCGGGGAGCTGTTTTTT.

V gene TRBV11-2 combines with J gene TRBJ1-1, with unresolved D. CDR3 length: 13 residues. The germline gives CDR1 SGHAT, CDR2 FQNNGV. V was pared by 1 base and J by 4 bases, with 7 bases between. This chain's CDR3 is CASSLGLRTEAFF. Here the CDR3 DNA reads TGTGCCAGCAGCTTAGGTCTCCGCACTGAAGCTTTCTTT. Based on the CDR3 plus reference TRBV11-2 and TRBJ1-1, the full variable domain is EAGVAQSPRYKIIEKRQSVAFWCNPISGHATLYWYQQILGQGPKLLIQFQNNGVVDDSQLPKDRFSAERLKGVDSTLKIQPAKLEDSAVYLCASSLGLRTEAFFGQGTRLTVV.

The chain carries TRBV10-3 and TRBJ2-1, with 10 bases matching TRBD2. There are 14 residues in the CDR3. After removal of 8 bases from V and 5 bases from J, the junction contained 6 bases not matched to a gene. Germline CDR1 ENHRY, CDR2 SYGVKD. CDR3 sequence (DNA): TGTGCCATCGGGAGGGGACTAGCGAACAATGAGCAGTTCTTC. Encoded protein: CAIGRGLANNEQFF.

The chain couples TRBV27 to TRBJ1-4; 8 positions match TRBD1. The V and J ends lost 5 bases and 8 bases, in that order; junction bases with no gene match: 10. This CDR3 is built from 15 residues. Looked up from germline, CDR1 is MNHEY and CDR2 is SMNVEV (reference sequence). Here the CDR3 DNA reads TGTGCCAGCAGTCCAGGACAGGGAAGGTACGAAAAACTGTTTTTT. Its protein product is CASSPGQGRYEKLFF.

The genes are TRBV5-4 and TRBJ2-3; D unclear. CDR1 and CDR2 from the germline V gene are SGHNT and YYREEE (reference sequence). CDR3 length: 11 residues. The ends were cut back, 1 base at V and 5 bases at J, with 2 bases in the middle. CDR3 residues: CASSLQDTQYF. The CDR3 DNA sequence: TGTGCCAGCAGCTTGCAAGATACGCAGTATTTT. Together with reference TRBV5-4 and TRBJ2-3, the CDR3 gives the full variable domain: ETGVTQSPTHLIKTRGQQVTLRCSSQSGHNTVSWYQQALGQGPQFIFQYYREEENGRGNFPPRFSGLQFPNYSSELNVNALELDDSALYLCASSLQDTQYFGPGTRLTVL.

The rearrangement joins TRBV10-3 to TRBJ2-2; D ambiguous. Germline CDR1 and CDR2: ENHRY and SYGVKD. The CDR3 covers 15 residues. Trimming stripped 0 bases from V and 3 bases from J, with 8 bases between. CDR3 in amino acids: CAISESADYTGELFF. Here the CDR3 DNA reads TGTGCCATCAGTGAGTCTGCAGACTACACCGGGGAGCTGTTTTTT.

The chain recombines TRBV7-2 with TRBJ2-1, with unresolved D. The CDR3 covers 14 residues. Germline CDR1 reads SGHTA; CDR2 reads FQGNSA. V was trimmed by 4 bases and J by 7 bases, leaving 14 bases between them. The CDR3 reads CASSSPPYGNEQFF. The CDR3 DNA sequence: TGTGCCAGCAGCTCCCCCCCCTATGGAAATGAGCAGTTCTTC.

The chain has TRBV7-2 and TRBJ2-7; no firm D call. The CDR3 loop spans 16 amino acids. Germline values: CDR1 SGHTA, CDR2 FQGNSA. The V gene lost 2 bases and the J gene lost 0 bases, with 14 bases spanning the gap. Written as DNA, the CDR3 is TGTGCCAGCAGCTTAAGTGGCAGGTCCAGCTCCTACGAGCAGTACTTC. This translates into CASSLSGRSSSYEQYF.

The count of this clone is one. This sequence joins TRBV4-3 and TRBJ2-7; 11 nucleotides align to TRBD1. The CDR3 length is 15 residues. V dropped 3 bases and J dropped 2; count of bases not matched to a gene: 3. Germline V gene lookup returns CDR1 LGHNA and CDR2 YSLEER. In nucleotides, the CDR3 is TGCGCCAGCAGCCAGGGGACAGGGGGGACCTACGAGCAGTACTTC. Protein: CASSQGTGGTYEQYF.

The V and J genes are TRBV12-5 and TRBJ2-1; tentative D call: TRBD2 (5 bases). The CDR3 totals 15 residues. The V end lost 4 bases, the J end lost 0 bases, and 10 bases lay between the germline ends. Germline CDR1 and CDR2: LGHNT and FRNRAP. The CDR3 nucleotides read TGTGCTAGTGGTTCCATTAGCGCCTCCTACAATGAGCAGTTCTTC. Encoded protein: CASGSISASYNEQFF.

The V and J genes are TRBV4-3 and TRBJ2-7; D is unclear. Trimming took 1 base from V and 0 from J, leaving 10 bases between them. Per the germline V gene, CDR1 is LGHNA and CDR2 is YSLEER. The CDR3 loop spans 15 amino acids. CDR3 in amino acids: CASSQGRTSSYEQYF. The DNA for the CDR3 is TGCGCCAGCAGCCAAGGTAGGACCAGCTCCTACGAGCAGTACTTC.